This is a list of T cell receptor beta chains from one sample in a study of T cell repertoires in cytomegalovirus infection. TCRdb re-analysed the reads in MiXCR, keeping a single row per CDR3 protein. The data contain around 710,000 distinct CDR3 sequences, 25% to 35% of them singletons. Their cognate antigens are unknown. Sequences were derived from cultured CD8+ T cells from PBMCs, sampled from culture after CMV antigen stimulation. The receptors come from a human donor in good health (CMV status not recorded). Some clones in this sample may be carry-over from other donors' samples. Both conserved end residues are part of each CDR3. A D gene is named only where the DNA matches it firmly. Where a row states a size, it is once, few, many or the class of an expanded clone; other rows omit it.

v_gene	d_gene	j_gene	abundance	CDR3aa	CDR3nt
TRBV20-1	TRBD1	TRBJ2-2	few	CSAPGQGTNTGELFF	TGCAGTGCCCCGGGACAGGGGACTAACACCGGGGAGCTGTTTTTT
TRBV6-1	-	TRBJ1-1	few	CASSQDPFRVNTEAFF	TGTGCCAGCAGTCAAGACCCATTCAGAGTGAACACTGAAGCTTTCTTT
TRBV6-5	-	TRBJ1-1	few	CASSYSALLYTEAFF	TGTGCCAGCAGTTACTCGGCACTTCTTTACACTGAAGCTTTCTTT
TRBV6-5	-	TRBJ2-2	-	CASGPIPGGELFF	TGTGCCAGCGGCCCCATCCCTGGCGGGGAGCTGTTTTTT
TRBV7-7	-	TRBJ2-1	many	CASSPNPYNEQFF	TGTGCTAGCAGCCCCAACCCCTACAATGAGCAGTTCTTC
TRBV5-5	TRBD1	TRBJ2-7	-	CASSLGEGQGPPEQYF	TGTGCCAGCAGCTTGGGAGAGGGACAGGGGCCTCCCGAGCAGTACTTC
TRBV7-9	TRBD1	TRBJ2-7	-	CASSARQGARVYEQYF	TGTGCCAGCAGCGCACGACAGGGGGCGCGTGTTTACGAGCAGTACTTC
TRBV6-5	TRBD1	TRBJ2-7	many	CASSRDRKDYEQYF	TGTGCCAGCAGCCGGGACAGGAAGGACTACGAGCAGTACTTC
TRBV7-6	-	TRBJ2-5	-	CASSPLGGMQETQYF	TGTGCCAGCAGCCCCCTCGGGGGCATGCAAGAGACCCAGTACTTC
TRBV20-1	-	TRBJ1-4	-	CSAARPATNEKLFF	TGCAGTGCGGCGAGACCAGCAACTAATGAAAAACTGTTTTTT
TRBV7-2	-	TRBJ1-2	many	CASSFPGANYGYTF	TGTGCCAGCAGCTTCCCAGGGGCGAACTATGGCTACACCTTC
TRBV12-3/TRBV12-4	TRBD2	TRBJ2-3	few	CASRGLVTDTQYF	TGTGCCAGCCGAGGACTAGTCACAGATACGCAGTATTTT
TRBV19	-	TRBJ1-1	-	CASSKSRQVRTEAFF	TGTGCCAGTAGTAAATCCCGACAGGTTCGGACTGAAGCTTTCTTT
TRBV7-9	TRBD2	TRBJ2-1	once	CASSLLAGWANEQFF	TGTGCCAGCAGCTTACTAGCGGGGTGGGCCAATGAGCAGTTCTTC
TRBV7-2	-	TRBJ1-1	many	CASSPWGPEGTEAFF	TGTGCCAGCAGCCCGTGGGGGCCCGAGGGCACTGAAGCTTTCTTT
TRBV2	-	TRBJ1-1	-	CASLEKVTEAFF	TGTGCCAGCCTCGAGAAGGTAACTGAAGCTTTCTTT
TRBV4-3	-	TRBJ1-2	many	CASSQDRGNYGYTF	TGCGCCAGCAGCCAAGATCGAGGAAACTATGGCTACACCTTC
TRBV5-4	-	TRBJ1-4	-	CASSRGRGGEKLFF	TGTGCCAGCAGCCGTGGCAGGGGTGGGGAAAAACTGTTTTTT
TRBV7-9	-	TRBJ1-6	-	CASTQRGGNSPLHF	TGTGCCAGCACCCAAAGGGGGGGTAATTCACCCCTCCACTTT
TRBV6-2/TRBV6-3	-	TRBJ1-1	-	CASSYSRGTHYMNTEAFF	TGTGCCAGCAGTTACTCGAGGGGGACACACTACATGAACACTGAAGCTTTCTTT
TRBV7-4	-	TRBJ1-5	-	CASSPGSGGDQPQHF	TGTGCCAGCAGCCCCGGCTCGGGGGGCGATCAGCCCCAGCATTTT
TRBV20-1	TRBD1	TRBJ2-7	-	CSADPGQGADWEQYF	TGCAGTGCTGATCCGGGACAGGGGGCGGACTGGGAGCAGTACTTC
TRBV5-4	TRBD2	TRBJ2-2	-	CASSPWAGGFDTGELFF	TGTGCCAGCAGCCCCTGGGCGGGGGGGTTCGACACCGGGGAGCTGTTTTTT
TRBV10-3	-	TRBJ1-2	few	CAIRGMDGYTF	TGTGCCATCAGAGGGATGGATGGCTACACCTTC
TRBV7-2	TRBD1	TRBJ1-2	many	CASSLNGAGTGFHGYTF	TGTGCCAGCAGCTTGAATGGGGCTGGGACAGGGTTTCATGGCTACACCTTC
TRBV20-1	TRBD1	TRBJ1-1	few	CSAPRTGGGEAFF	TGCAGTGCACCTAGGACAGGGGGCGGTGAAGCTTTCTTT
TRBV6-2/TRBV6-3	TRBD2	TRBJ2-4	few	CASSYPERGSTKNIQYF	TGTGCCAGCAGTTACCCCGAGCGGGGGTCAACCAAAAACATTCAGTACTTC
TRBV20-1	TRBD1	TRBJ2-4	many	CSARDRDGQGIQYF	TGCAGTGCTAGAGATCGGGATGGACAGGGCATTCAGTACTTC
TRBV24-1	-	TRBJ2-2	-	CATSERGRDTRNTGELFF	TGTGCCACCAGTGAACGCGGCCGGGATACAAGGAACACCGGGGAGCTGTTTTTT
TRBV6-5	-	TRBJ1-4	-	CASRRSAANEKLFF	TGTGCCAGCAGGAGGTCCGCAGCTAATGAAAAACTGTTTTTT
TRBV29-1	-	TRBJ1-1	few	CSVGSEGTYPREAFF	TGCAGCGTTGGGAGTGAGGGAACGTACCCTCGTGAAGCTTTCTTT
TRBV5-1	-	TRBJ1-1	-	CASSLVAQPYLNTEAFF	TGCGCCAGCAGCTTGGTCGCCCAGCCTTACTTGAACACTGAAGCTTTCTTT
TRBV6-5	-	TRBJ1-4	-	CASQGSNEKLFF	TGTGCCAGCCAGGGTTCTAATGAAAAACTGTTTTTT
TRBV20-1	TRBD2	TRBJ2-5	-	CSARGLAGGRAQYF	TGCAGTGCGAGGGGACTAGCGGGGGGAAGGGCCCAGTACTTC
TRBV7-6	-	TRBJ1-5	few	CASSWTVCYSNQPQHF	TGTGCCAGCAGCTGGACAGTCTGCTATAGCAATCAGCCCCAGCATTTT
TRBV10-2	-	TRBJ1-1	few	CASSAGGLTEAFF	TGCGCCTCATCGGCCGGGGGGCTCACTGAAGCTTTCTTT
TRBV28	-	TRBJ1-6	-	CASRDGGSGIGYNSPLHF	TGTGCCAGCAGGGATGGCGGCAGTGGGATCGGCTATAATTCACCCCTCCACTTT
TRBV10-3	TRBD1	TRBJ1-1	-	CATDRGLNTEAFF	TGTGCCACTGACAGGGGTCTGAACACTGAAGCTTTCTTT
TRBV19	-	TRBJ2-2	few	CASSSRQLDTGELFF	TGTGCCAGTAGTAGTCGGCAGTTGGACACCGGGGAGCTGTTTTTT